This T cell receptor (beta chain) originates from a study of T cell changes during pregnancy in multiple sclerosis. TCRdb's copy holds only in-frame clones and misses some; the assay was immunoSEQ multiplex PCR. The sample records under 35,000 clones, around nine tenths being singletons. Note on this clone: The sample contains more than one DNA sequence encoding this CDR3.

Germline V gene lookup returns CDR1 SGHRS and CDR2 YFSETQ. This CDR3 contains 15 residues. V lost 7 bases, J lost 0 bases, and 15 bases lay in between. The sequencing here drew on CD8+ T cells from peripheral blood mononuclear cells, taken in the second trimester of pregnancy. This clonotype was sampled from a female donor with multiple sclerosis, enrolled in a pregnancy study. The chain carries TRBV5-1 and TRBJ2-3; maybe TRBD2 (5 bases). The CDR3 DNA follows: TGCGCCAGCCATGGTCTGGCGGGTAGCACAGATACGCAGTATTTT. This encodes CASHGLAGSTDTQYF.